The 8 T cell receptor beta chains given below trace back to one sample, sequenced in a study of blood T cell repertoires in COVID-19. The assay was immunoSEQ multiplex PCR, and TCRdb's table has in-frame clones only and misses some. This table has some 250,000 clones, approximately 83% appearing once. Sample: peripheral blood. These TCRs come from a woman in her 30s who had recovered from COVID-19.

This clone was recorded once. This sequence joins TRBV9 and TRBJ2-1, with TRBD2 as a possible D gene (6 bases). V dropped 3 bases and J dropped 5 bases, with 12 bases sitting between them. There are 14 residues in the CDR3. In germline, CDR1 is SGDLS, CDR2 YYNGEE. CDR3 nucleotide sequence: TGTGCCAGCAGCGCGGGGGACTTCAACAATGAGCAGTTCTTC. Its translation is CASSAGDFNNEQFF.

The chain couples TRBV6-5 to TRBJ2-5, with 7 bases matching TRBD1. CDR3 length equals 15 residues. The trim removed 6 bases at V and 5 bases at J, leaving 12 bases unmatched. Germline CDR1 reads MNHEY; CDR2 reads SVGAGI. In DNA, the CDR3 is TGTGCCAGCAGGGCCGGACAGGCCTCGGGCGAGACCCAGTACTTC. Its translation: CASRAGQASGETQYF.

The chain carries TRBV4-2 and TRBJ2-5, with a tentative D call TRBD2 (6 bases). This CDR3 region has 15 residues. Germline assignment: CDR1 LGHNA and CDR2 YNFKEQ. Trimming pared 1 base from V and 5 bases from J, leaving 14 bases between. For the CDR3, the DNA is TGTGCCAGCAGCCAAGCACTAGCTTTGGAGGAGACCCAGTACTTC. Its protein is CASSQALALEETQYF.

This clone has only one observation. The DNA for the CDR3 is TGTGCTAGTGGCCTGACAGGGGCCTTAGTTCAGTACTTC. Protein sequence: CASGLTGALVQYF. This chain uses TRBV12-5 with TRBJ2-7, with 8 bases matching TRBD1. Trimming removed 6 bases from V and 10 bases from J; junction bases left unmatched: 11. Per germline, CDR1 LGHNT and CDR2 FRNRAP. The CDR3 totals 13 residues.

V usage is TRBV2 and J usage is TRBJ1-4; 9 bases agree with TRBD1. The CDR3 is made up of 17 amino acids. Germline trimming cut 3 bases from V and 8 bases from J; bases unmatched to any gene: 13. Germline loops: CDR1 SNHLY, CDR2 FYNNEI. For the CDR3, the DNA is TGTGCCAGCAGTGACGCCGGGACAGGGACATTCAGCGAAAAACTGTTTTTT. Protein product: CASSDAGTGTFSEKLFF.

The chain combines TRBV19 with TRBJ2-4; 7 positions agree with TRBD1. The germline CDR1 and CDR2 sequences are LNHDA and SQIVND (reference sequence). J lost 0 bases, V lost 9 bases, and 8 bases had no gene match. The CDR3 contains 15 residues. The CDR3, as DNA: TGTGCCAGCCAAGGGACAGACCTAGCCAAAAACATTCAGTACTTC. Its translation: CASQGTDLAKNIQYF.

The chain recombines TRBV7-9 with TRBJ2-7, with 7 bases that match TRBD2. With 8 bases clipped from V and 2 bases from J, the junction kept 6 bases outside the gene matches. The CDR3 sequence is 13 residues long. Germline V gene sequence: CDR1 SEHNR, CDR2 FQNEAQ (reference sequence). CDR3 protein: CASGTGTTYEQYF. In DNA form, the CDR3 reads TGTGCCAGCGGGACCGGGACTACCTACGAGCAGTACTTC.

J is TRBJ1-4 and V is TRBV11-2, with D possibly being TRBD1 (6 bases). The CDR3 is 15 amino acids. V lost 3 bases and J 2 bases, leaving 10 bases between the germline ends. CDR1 is SGHAT and CDR2 is FQNNGV in the germline V gene. CDR3 nucleotides: TGTGCCAGCAGCTTCACAGGGAGCACTAATGAAAAACTGTTTTTT. Translation: CASSFTGSTNEKLFF.